The 17 T cell receptor beta chains below were found in one sample sequenced in a study of Ad26.COV2.S vaccination and SARS-CoV-2 variants. Clones were read by immunoSEQ multiplex PCR, and TCRdb kept only the in-frame ones, dropping some. The sample carries about 350,000 clones, about 87% recorded once. As for treatment: roughly 20 received Ad26.COV2.S at low or high dose, single or two shots; about 5 received placebo; per-sample allocation not given. Sampling occurred on day 63 after the first vaccine or placebo injection. The sequences come from peripheral blood, collected in a trial of Ad26.COV2.S vaccine versus placebo. These receptors were taken from a person aged 18-65 years who received the Ad26.COV2.S COVID-19 vaccine or a placebo.

This clone was recorded once. The chain recombines TRBV6-5 with TRBJ2-7; D is possibly TRBD1 (6 bases). Germline CDR1 MNHEY, CDR2 SVGAGI. The V end was cut by 6 bases, the J end by 6 bases, with 15 bases between. The CDR3 is 13 amino acids. CDR3 in amino acids: CASRMGEGGEQYF. The CDR3 bases are TGTGCCAGCAGGATGGGGGAAGGGGGCGAGCAGTACTTC.

The chain employs TRBV7-2 and TRBJ2-1; possible D gene TRBD1, 8 bases. CDR1 is SGHTA and CDR2 is FQGNSA in the germline V gene. The length of the CDR3 is 13 residues. V dropped 6 bases and J dropped 8 bases, with 14 bases sitting between them. Here the CDR3 reads CASRPTGGDEQFF. In DNA, the CDR3 is TGTGCCAGCAGACCCACAGGGGGGGATGAGCAGTTCTTC.

As concerns this clone: The junction does not match germline at one end; this may be a read error. CDR3 sequence (DNA): TGCAGCGTTAAAGAGACCCAGTACTTC. This codes for CSVKETQYF. The chain has TRBV29-1 and TRBJ2-5; D not resolved. The CDR3 consists of 9 residues. The V gene's germline CDR1 is SQVTM and CDR2 ANQGSEA.

The chain couples TRBV6-5 to TRBJ2-2; D may be TRBD2 (5 bases). From germline, CDR1 is MNHEY and CDR2 SVGAGI. This CDR3 has 15 residues. The V end was cut by 9 bases, the J end by 4 bases, with 18 bases between. DNA for the CDR3: TGTGCCAGTTACCGGGGTAGGGTGTCCACCGGGGAGCTGTTTTTT. It encodes CASYRGRVSTGELFF.

This clone was observed at least ten times. The chain uses TRBV19 and TRBJ2-7; 9 bases map to TRBD1. The germline CDR1 and CDR2 sequences are LNHDA and SQIVND (reference sequence). The CDR3 contains 17 residues. Germline trimming cut 0 bases from V and 3 bases from J; bases unmatched to any gene: 9. For the CDR3, the DNA is TGTGCCAGTAGTATAGATTCCGGGACAGGGTCCCTCTACGAGCAGTACTTC. The encoded protein is CASSIDSGTGSLYEQYF.

This rearrangement joins TRBV30 to TRBJ2-1, with 13 bases fitting TRBD2. The junction had 4 bases not matched to a gene; V was cut back by 4 bases and J by 1 base. This CDR3 is 16 amino acids long. Germline V gene lookup returns CDR1 GTSNPN and CDR2 SVGIG (reference sequence). The CDR3 is CAWNGLAGASYNEQFF. Written as DNA, the CDR3 is TGTGCCTGGAATGGACTAGCGGGGGCATCCTACAATGAGCAGTTCTTC.

This chain links TRBV7-2 with TRBJ1-1, with D uncertain. The CDR3 runs 14 residues. V was clipped by 3 bases and J by 1 base, with 9 bases between them. CDR1 SGHTA and CDR2 FQGNSA come from the germline V gene. The DNA of the CDR3 is TGTGCCAGCAGCTTGGTAGCCCAGAACACTGAAGCTTTCTTT. This sequence encodes CASSLVAQNTEAFF.

This rearrangement joins TRBV12-3 or TRBV12-4 to TRBJ1-1; D uncertain. V was pared by 3 bases and J by 6 bases, with 8 bases between. There are 12 residues in the CDR3. The CDR3 spells CASSFAISEAFF. CDR3 nucleotide sequence: TGTGCCAGCAGTTTCGCAATCTCTGAAGCTTTCTTT.

The V call is TRBV19, the J call TRBJ2-1; D not resolved. The CDR3 contains 14 residues. Germline CDR1 reads LNHDA; CDR2 reads SQIVND (reference sequence). The germline V and J ends were trimmed by 3 bases and 5 bases, with 11 bases remaining between them. This chain's CDR3 is CASSIVTGDNEQFF. The CDR3 DNA follows: TGTGCCAGTAGTATCGTGACTGGAGACAATGAGCAGTTCTTC.

The chain has TRBV28 and TRBJ2-7; TRBD2 matches at 12 bases. This CDR3 region has 14 residues. Germline loops: CDR1 MDHEN, CDR2 SYDVKM. Trimming removed 7 bases from V and 6 bases from J; junction bases left unmatched: 7. CDR3 in DNA: TGTGCCAGCACCACACTAGCGGGAGGTAGCGAGCAGTACTTC. Its protein product is CASTTLAGGSEQYF.

The chain is built from TRBV4-2 and TRBJ1-2; TRBD1 is a possible D gene (5 bases). V was trimmed by 6 bases and J by 2 bases, leaving 13 bases between them. The germline V gene encodes CDR1 LGHNA and CDR2 YNFKEQ. The CDR3 totals 14 residues. In DNA, the CDR3 is TGTGCCAGCAGGGGCGGGGCAGGGAACTATGGCTACACCTTC. Amino acid sequence: CASRGGAGNYGYTF.

V and J are TRBV5-1 and TRBJ2-3; D is perhaps TRBD2 (6 bases). Between the trimmed V and J ends, which lost 2 bases and 6 bases, there was a span of 16 bases. The CDR3 extends over 15 amino acids. Germline loops: CDR1 SGHRS, CDR2 YFSETQ. The DNA for the CDR3 is TGCGCCAGCAGCTTCCGGGACTTAGGTCGGGATACGCAGTATTTT. It translates to CASSFRDLGRDTQYF.

The chain has TRBV29-1 and TRBJ1-4; perhaps TRBD1 as D (5 bases). Trimming stripped 4 bases from V and 6 bases from J, with 12 bases between. There are 13 residues in the CDR3. Germline CDR1 is SQVTM and CDR2 is ANQGSEA. CDR3 sequence reads: CSVGDRGDEKLFF. The DNA for the CDR3 is TGCAGCGTTGGGGACCGAGGGGATGAAAAACTGTTTTTT.

The V gene is TRBV28, the J gene TRBJ2-3; the match to TRBD2 covers 11 bases. Germline V CDR1 and CDR2: MDHEN, SYDVKM. The CDR3 spans 19 residues. V lost 5 bases, J lost 3 bases, and 16 bases stayed unmatched. The DNA of the CDR3 is TGTGCCAGCAGTCCAGAACTAGCGGGAGTCGTTGGGTCGACAGATACGCAGTATTTT. It yields the protein CASSPELAGVVGSTDTQYF.

The CDR3 region is CASRRAGLNTEAFF. Written as DNA, the CDR3 is TGTGCCAGCAGGCGGGCAGGGTTGAACACTGAAGCTTTCTTT. The V call is TRBV25-1, the J call TRBJ1-1; tentatively, D is TRBD1 (5 bases). The V gene lost 6 bases and the J gene lost 0 bases, with 11 bases spanning the gap. Germline V gives CDR1 MGHDK, CDR2 SYGVNS. This CDR3 has 14 amino acids.

The CDR3 DNA sequence: TGTGCCAGCAGTTTAACCGGGACCGGGGAGCTGTTTTTT. It specifies CASSLTGTGELFF. V usage is TRBV12-3 or TRBV12-4 and J usage is TRBJ2-2; no clear D gene. The CDR3 spans 13 residues. The V and J ends lost 2 bases and 5 bases respectively, with 6 bases between them.

This clone was observed a single time. The gene calls are TRBV7-9 and TRBJ2-7, with TRBD2 matching over 7 bases. The CDR3 length is 14 residues. Germline CDR1 and CDR2: SEHNR and FQNEAQ (reference sequence). The V segment lost 3 bases and the J segment 5 bases; nucleotides outside the gene matches: 7. The CDR3 DNA follows: TGTGCCAGCAGCTTGACCCCGGGACTAAACGAGCAGTACTTC. Protein sequence: CASSLTPGLNEQYF.